A single sample gave rise to the 9 T cell receptor beta chains below, sequenced in a study of blood T cell repertoires in COVID-19. The protocol was immunoSEQ multiplex PCR, while the TCRdb copy is restricted to in-frame clones and leaves out a portion. The sample has 100,000 to 150,000 clones; 80% to 95% are singletons. Material: peripheral blood. The source of these receptors is a man aged 50 to 60 with COVID-19, enrolled during active disease.

The CDR3 DNA reads TGTGCCAGCAGCTTAGCGGACGGGACAACAGATACGCAGTATTTT. Translating it yields CASSLADGTTDTQYF. The chain carries TRBV7-6 and TRBJ2-3; D perhaps matches TRBD1 (6 bases). This CDR3 comprises 15 residues. Trimming cost V 0 bases and J 3 bases, with 10 bases left between them. Germline assignment: CDR1 SGHVS and CDR2 FNYEAQ. Full variable domain (remainder filled in from reference TRBV7-6 and TRBJ2-3): GAGVSQSPRYKVTKRGQDVALRCDPISGHVSLYWYRQALGQGPEFLTYFNYEAQQDKSGLPNDRFSAERPEGSISTLTIQRTEQRDSAMYRCASSLADGTTDTQYFGPGTRLTVL.

The chain uses TRBV6-2 or TRBV6-3 and TRBJ2-1; a possible D gene is TRBD2 (6 bases). CDR3 size: 14 residues. Germline assignment: CDR1 MNHEY and CDR2 SVGEGT. Trimming removed 2 bases at V and 7 bases at J, with 12 bases between. The CDR3 nucleotides are TGTGCCAGCAGTTACGAGCGGGTGTGGAATGAGCAGTTCTTC. Translating it yields CASSYERVWNEQFF.

The chain uses TRBV5-4 and TRBJ2-3; unclear D gene. With 1 base removed from V and 0 bases from J, the gap between germline ends came to 12 bases. The CDR3 length is 16 residues. Germline V gene lookup returns CDR1 SGHNT and CDR2 YYREEE (reference sequence). For the CDR3, the DNA is TGTGCCAGCAGCTTGATTGACACACTCAGCACAGATACGCAGTATTTT. Translation gives CASSLIDTLSTDTQYF.

The J gene is TRBJ2-5, the V gene TRBV29-1; 14 positions agree with TRBD2. J lost 4 bases, V lost 6 bases, and 1 base had no gene match. The CDR3 is 13 amino acids. Germline V CDR1 and CDR2: SQVTM, ANQGSEA. As DNA, the CDR3 is TGCAGCGTCGGACTAGCGGGAGGAGAGACCCAGTACTTC. It is translated as CSVGLAGGETQYF.

The CDR3 DNA is TGTGCCACCAGTTCAAACCCCCGGGACAGGGGGCGGGAGGGCTACACCTTC. Encoded protein: CATSSNPRDRGREGYTF. The chain couples TRBV24-1 to TRBJ1-2, with 12 bases lining up with TRBD1. This CDR3 contains 17 residues. V gave up 6 bases and J gave up 8 bases; unmatched junction bases: 15. Germline V gene data show CDR1 as KGHDR and CDR2 as SFDVKD.

This clone was counted once. The chain uses TRBV28 and TRBJ1-4; 9 bases map to TRBD1. The germline V gene has CDR1 MDHEN and CDR2 SYDVKM. V trimming: 6 bases; J trimming: 7 bases; junction bases outside the gene matches: 9. This CDR3 contains 15 residues. Here the CDR3 DNA reads TGTGCCAGCAGCGCTCCCGGGACAGGGAGTGAAAAACTGTTTTTT. Encoded protein: CASSAPGTGSEKLFF. The full variable domain, in which reference TRBV28 and TRBJ1-4 provide the parts outside the CDR3, is DVKVTQSSRYLVKRTGEKVFLECVQDMDHENMFWYRQDPGLGLRLIYFSYDVKMKEKGDIPEGYSVSREKKERFSLILESASTNQTSMYLCASSAPGTGSEKLFFGSGTQLSVL.

This clone showed up just once. The V call is TRBV5-1, the J call TRBJ2-5, with 9 bases fitting TRBD2. J lost 5 bases, V lost 4 bases, and 6 bases had no gene match. The CDR3 length is 14 residues. Germline V gene sequence: CDR1 SGHRS, CDR2 YFSETQ. The CDR3: CASSRTSAQETQYF. The CDR3 nucleotides are TGCGCCAGCAGCAGGACTAGCGCCCAGGAGACCCAGTACTTC.

The gene calls are TRBV7-3 and TRBJ2-3; D perhaps matches TRBD2 (5 bases). The CDR3 spans 13 residues. V gave up 1 base and J gave up 13 bases, with 15 bases separating them. Germline-derived CDR1 and CDR2 are SGHTA and FQGTGA. CDR3 in amino acids: CASSLNLVGVKYF. The DNA for the CDR3 is TGTGCCAGCAGCTTAAATCTCGTGGGAGTAAAGTATTTT.

The chain uses TRBV11-2 and TRBJ2-1; TRBD2 aligns across 11 bases. V shed 1 base and J 4 bases; nucleotides not matched to a gene: 0. CDR1 SGHAT and CDR2 FQNNGV come from the germline V gene. The CDR3 runs to 15 residues. Here the CDR3 reads CASSLGLAGYNEQFF. The CDR3 nucleotides read TGTGCCAGCAGCTTAGGACTAGCGGGATACAATGAGCAGTTCTTC.